The 14 T cell receptor beta chains below come from one sample, sequenced in a study of Ad26.COV2.S vaccination and SARS-CoV-2 variants. Only in-frame clones appear in the TCRdb table, and some are missing; sequencing was by immunoSEQ multiplex PCR. Of around 350,000 clones in the sample, roughly 81% were seen once. Treatment of the sample: approximately 18 received Ad26.COV2.S at low or high dose, single or two shots; five or six received placebo; per-sample allocation not given. Day 63 after the first injection of vaccine or placebo was the sampling time. The specimen comprised peripheral blood, sampled in a trial of Ad26.COV2.S vaccine versus placebo. The receptors come from a person between 18 and 65 years old who received the Ad26.COV2.S COVID-19 vaccine or a placebo.

V is TRBV30 and J is TRBJ1-4; D uncertain. V lost 4 bases to trimming and J lost 4 bases, with 10 bases between them. Germline loops: CDR1 GTSNPN, CDR2 SVGIG (reference sequence). This CDR3 has 13 residues. CDR3 residues: CAWTQSLNEKLFF. As DNA, the CDR3 is TGTGCCTGGACACAGAGCCTTAATGAAAAACTGTTTTTT.

This chain links TRBV19 with TRBJ1-5; no clear D gene. Looked up from germline, CDR1 is LNHDA and CDR2 is SQIVND (reference sequence). The ends were cut back, 3 bases at V and 4 bases at J, with 16 bases in the middle. The CDR3 contains 16 residues. The CDR3 DNA follows: TGTGCCAGTAGTATTGACTGGGTTGGAAGTAATCAGCCCCAGCATTTT. Its translation: CASSIDWVGSNQPQHF.

J is TRBJ2-3 and V is TRBV5-1, with 9 bases lining up with TRBD2. Germline CDR1 and CDR2: SGHRS and YFSETQ. The junction had 23 bases not matched to a gene; V was cut back by 3 bases and J by 9 bases. This CDR3 region has 19 residues. This CDR3 reads CASSSPPGLAPHLLETQYF. CDR3 coding DNA: TGCGCCAGCAGCTCTCCACCGGGACTAGCCCCTCATCTGCTTGAGACGCAGTATTTT.

This clone was found once. The gene calls are TRBV14 and TRBJ1-3; D remains ambiguous. Germline V gives CDR1 SGHDN, CDR2 FVKESK. The length of the CDR3 is 12 residues. V dropped 1 base and J dropped 8 bases, with 6 bases sitting between them. The CDR3 is CASSQVDYTIYF. CDR3 bases: TGTGCCAGCAGCCAAGTTGACTACACCATATATTTT.

The chain combines TRBV27 with TRBJ2-1, with D perhaps TRBD2 (6 bases). The germline gives CDR1 MNHEY, CDR2 SMNVEV (reference sequence). V was trimmed by 7 bases and J by 0 bases, leaving 16 bases between them. The CDR3 spans 16 residues. Written as DNA, the CDR3 is TGTGCCAGCAAAATCCACGGGGGAAACTCCTACAATGAGCAGTTCTTC. As protein: CASKIHGGNSYNEQFF.

The gene calls are TRBV9 and TRBJ2-3; TRBD1 might be the D (5 bases). This CDR3 has 13 residues. Germline V lookup: CDR1 SGDLS, CDR2 YYNGEE. V lost 0 bases, J lost 5 bases, and 7 bases lay in between. The DNA for the CDR3 is TGTGCCAGCAGCGTAGGGCAGGGAGATACGCAGTATTTT. Its protein is CASSVGQGDTQYF.

V and J are TRBV30 and TRBJ2-3; a weak D match, TRBD2 (6 bases). Trimming pared 1 base from V and 1 base from J, leaving 15 bases between. The CDR3 runs 16 residues. Germline V gene data show CDR1 as GTSNPN and CDR2 as SVGIG (reference sequence). The CDR3 bases are TGTGCCTGGAGTGCGGGGGTCCATCTGGGCACAGATACGCAGTATTTT. Translation gives CAWSAGVHLGTDTQYF. Complete variable domain (other parts from reference TRBV30 and TRBJ2-3): SQTIHQWPATLVQPVGSPLSLECTVEGTSNPNLYWYRQAAGRGLQLLFYSVGIGQISSEVPQNLSASRPQDRQFILSSKKLLLSDSGFYLCAWSAGVHLGTDTQYFGPGTRLTVL.

The chain couples TRBV6-5 to TRBJ2-7; weak D call: TRBD1 (5 bases). Trimming took off 4 bases at V and 3 bases at J, with 16 bases between the two ends. The germline gives CDR1 MNHEY, CDR2 SVGAGI. This CDR3 contains 15 residues. The CDR3 DNA is TGTGCCAGCAGTTCACTGTCCAGGGTCTTCTACGAGCAGTACTTC. This sequence encodes CASSSLSRVFYEQYF.

The genes are TRBV4-1 and TRBJ2-7, with 9 bases identical to TRBD1. Germline values: CDR1 MGHRA, CDR2 YSYEKL. The CDR3 runs to 15 residues. J gave up 6 bases and V 3 bases, and 9 bases lay outside the gene matches. The CDR3 here is CASSQPGQGRGEQYF. CDR3 DNA: TGCGCCAGCAGCCAGCCGGGACAGGGAAGGGGCGAGCAGTACTTC.

This sequence joins TRBV2 and TRBJ2-1; TRBD1 aligns across 12 bases. With V trimmed by 7 bases and J by 7 bases, 5 bases remained unmatched. The germline V gene encodes CDR1 SNHLY and CDR2 FYNNEI. The CDR3 loop spans 14 amino acids. In DNA form, the CDR3 reads TGTGCCAGCACGGGACAGGGGGCGAAGAATGAGCAGTTCTTC. This sequence encodes CASTGQGAKNEQFF. Variable domain in full (rest from reference TRBV2 and TRBJ2-1): EPEVTQTPSHQVTQMGQEVILRCVPISNHLYFYWYRQILGQKVEFLVSFYNNEISEKSEIFDDQFSVERPDGSNFTLKIRSTKLEDSAMYFCASTGQGAKNEQFFGPGTRLTVL.

The rearrangement uses TRBV27 and TRBJ2-7; 10 nucleotides line up with TRBD2. The CDR3 contains 17 residues. V was pared by 3 bases and J by 6 bases, with 14 bases of the junction left unmatched. Germline assignment: CDR1 MNHEY and CDR2 SMNVEV (reference sequence). CDR3 loop: CASSLRPGLAFHREQYF. The CDR3 nucleotides are TGTGCCAGCAGTTTGCGCCCGGGACTAGCGTTCCATCGCGAGCAGTACTTC.

This chain connects TRBV11-2 to TRBJ2-1; 8 bases fit TRBD1. Per the germline V gene, CDR1 is SGHAT and CDR2 is FQNNGV. With 2 bases clipped from V and 6 bases from J, the junction kept 6 bases outside the gene matches. The CDR3 has 15 residues. DNA of the CDR3: TGTGCCAGCAGCTTATGGAAAGGACAGGGCAATGAGCAGTTCTTC. Translation gives CASSLWKGQGNEQFF.

The chain couples TRBV7-6 to TRBJ2-1; 9 bases line up with TRBD1. Losses at the gene ends were 6 bases for V and 9 bases for J; bases not matched to a gene: 9. The length of the CDR3 is 14 residues. Per the germline V gene, CDR1 is SGHVS and CDR2 is FNYEAQ. CDR3 nucleotides: TGTGCCAGCAGTACCGGGACAGGGACGGTTGAGCAGTTCTTC. Translating it yields CASSTGTGTVEQFF.

The chain combines TRBV28 with TRBJ1-2; a possible D gene is TRBD1 (5 bases). Trimming removed 6 bases at V and 4 bases at J, with 15 bases between. The germline V gene encodes CDR1 MDHEN and CDR2 SYDVKM. The CDR3 runs 14 residues. Here the CDR3 DNA reads TGTGCCAGCAGACCCGGGGCGGTCGGCTATGGCTACACCTTC. Protein sequence: CASRPGAVGYGYTF.